This T cell receptor beta chain was sequenced in a study of T cells in localized non-small cell lung cancer. Study-level findings and limits: Uninvolved adjacent lung showed peak T cell clonality, exceeding tumor. Adjacent lung was found to contain a median about 55 of the top 100 tumor clones. Greater T cell density in blood accompanied longer overall survival.

TCRdb keeps only in-frame clones here, not all; method: immunoSEQ multiplex PCR. The table shows over 30,000 clones, with 90% occurring only once. Details on this clone: What it binds is unknown.

V lost 7 bases and J lost 2, with 20 bases in between. Germline CDR1 is LNHDA and CDR2 is SQIVND (reference sequence). This CDR3 is 16 amino acids long. The rearrangement uses TRBV19 and TRBJ1-2; perhaps TRBD1 as D (5 bases). This specimen was peripheral blood, taken before any cancer treatment. The sequence derives from a man between 40 and 75 years old with stage I lung adenocarcinoma. The CDR3: CASIYPGQFSNYGYTF. The CDR3 DNA sequence: TGTGCCAGTATCTACCCCGGACAATTTTCCAACTATGGCTACACCTTC. The variable domain in full, completed from reference TRBV19 and TRBJ1-2, reads DGGITQSPKYLFRKEGQNVTLSCEQNLNHDAMYWYRQDPGQGLRLIYYSQIVNDFQKGDIAEGYSVSREKKESFPLTVTSAQKNPTAFYLCASIYPGQFSNYGYTFGSGTRLTVV.